A selection of T cell receptor beta chains follows, all from one sample in a study of blood T cell repertoires in COVID-19. Method: immunoSEQ multiplex PCR; TCRdb's copy keeps in-frame clones and lacks some. This repertoire shows a few hundred thousand clones, more than 70% found once; its top ten account for more than 0.95%. The sample consisted of PBMCs or T cells enriched from blood (not recorded which). The origin of the receptors is a woman aged 18-35 years who had recovered from COVID-19. The CDR3 runs from the conserved cysteine through the conserved F or W. D genes are given only for firm matches. Some rows mark clone size as missing; the rest say once, few, many or name a class of expanded clone.

clone_size | j_call | v_call | d_call | cdr3_aa | cdr3_nt
. | TRBJ1-3 | TRBV6-1 | . | CASSENRAFPIYF | TGTGCCAGCAGTGAAAACAGGGCTTTCCCAATATATTTT
. | TRBJ1-5 | TRBV6-1 | . | CASSDLQGPLNQPQHF | TGTGCCAGCAGTGATTTACAGGGCCCCTTGAATCAGCCCCAGCATTTT
. | TRBJ2-5 | TRBV19 | TRBD1 | CASDMGVTGAETQYF | TGTGCCAGCGATATGGGGGTCACAGGGGCAGAGACCCAGTACTTC
few | TRBJ1-2 | TRBV6-2/TRBV6-3 | TRBD1 | CASSYSGTGHYGYTF | TGTGCCAGCAGTTATTCCGGGACAGGGCACTATGGCTACACCTTC
. | TRBJ2-1 | TRBV29-1 | TRBD2 | CSSERGTSGYNEQFF | TGCAGCTCTGAGAGGGGGACTAGCGGTTACAATGAGCAGTTCTTC
. | TRBJ1-4 | TRBV4-1 | . | CASSQDLEKLFF | TGCGCCAGCAGCCAAGATTTAGAAAAACTGTTTTTT
. | TRBJ2-1 | TRBV5-4 | TRBD2 | CATSGSAGDIYNEQFF | TGTGCCACCTCAGGATCAGCGGGGGACATCTACAATGAGCAGTTCTTC
. | TRBJ2-3 | TRBV3-1/TRBV3-2 | . | CASSHGGLVAGTDTQYF | TGTGCCAGCAGCCACGGGGGGCTCGTAGCTGGTACAGATACGCAGTATTTT
. | TRBJ2-1 | TRBV7-6 | . | CASSGQTVGSYNEQFF | TGTGCCAGCAGCGGACAAACAGTGGGGTCCTACAATGAGCAGTTCTTC
. | TRBJ1-5 | TRBV5-8 | TRBD1 | CASSLGTTGGVEPQHF | TGCGCCAGCAGCTTGGGGACCACAGGGGGCGTGGAGCCCCAGCATTTT
. | TRBJ1-5 | TRBV19 | . | CASSPLGEGWSKPQHF | TGTGCCAGTAGTCCCCTGGGGGAGGGGTGGAGCAAGCCCCAGCATTTT
. | TRBJ2-7 | TRBV7-9 | TRBD2 | CASSSPSGWSSYEQYF | TGTGCCAGCAGCAGCCCTAGCGGTTGGAGCTCCTACGAGCAGTACTTC
. | TRBJ1-2 | TRBV6-5 | . | CASASTGYYGYTF | TGTGCCAGCGCATCTACAGGGTACTATGGCTACACCTTC
. | TRBJ2-3 | TRBV19 | TRBD2 | CASSKFEAGGTDTQYF | TGTGCCAGTAGCAAGTTCGAGGCGGGGGGGACAGATACGCAGTATTTT